This entry concerns a single TCR beta chain. Its cognate antigen has yet to be identified. Qualities for individual bases were not recorded, and no much larger clone is one base off. This record belongs to a study of cytomegalovirus exposure and HLA in healthy donors (dated by TCRdb to the late 2010s). Some background on the complete study: An earlier analysis of under 600 of the donors reported approximately 290 Gb of sequence data and some 120 million unique TCR beta sequences from about 179 million T cells. A later genetic analysis used genome-wide SNP genotypes for about 65% of the roughly 700 donors, treating that subset as a discovery cohort. Among around 400 genotyped donors of the cohort, an average of 235,054 unique TCR beta nucleotide sequences were sequenced per donor, roughly 20% of them non-productive. Four to six DR-DQ haplotypes were handled as single units for association and clustering, since linkage in the cohort was strong. Rather than drawing on any new phenotypic data, the later analysis identified candidate immune exposures from TCR beta sequences and the way those sequences occurred across donors. Approximately 310 gigabases of sequencing data and approximately 84 million unique TCR sequences were included in an early release covering several hundred HLA-typed donors. The study profiled the T cell repertoires of hundreds of subjects by immunosequencing and related them to cytomegalovirus serostatus. The study aimed to test whether signatures of past pathogen exposure could be identified by cataloging public T cell receptors. Class I and class II HLA loci were covered by the typing at four-digit resolution. An earlier analysis of around 540 of the donors applied high-throughput TCR beta sequencing to assess whether each TCR beta V gene segment acted as functional or pseudogenic. Along with the 666-subject first cohort, a separate validation cohort of over a hundred different subjects was used. A later analysis re-analyzed previously published TCR beta repertoires from roughly 630 donors and added high-resolution HLA genotyping to study TCR occurrence patterns. Donor age, sex, ethnicity and CMV serostatus were compiled alongside the repertoire data. Of the roughly 400 genotyped donors, around 81% fell in the genetic ancestry cluster associated with self-reported Caucasian donors. The number of typed donors differed by locus: roughly 629-640 for A, B, C, DRB1 and DQB1; approximately 530 for DQA1; 606 for DPA1; and about 450 for DPB1. Every discovery cohort repertoire had been produced on one sequencing platform. The study combined high-throughput TCR immunosequencing, statistical association of individual TCRs with disease status, and machine learning to predict cytomegalovirus infection status. The research as a whole found: In a later genetic analysis, fewer N-insertions in productive TCRs were reported among donors in an Asian-associated ancestry cluster than the approximately 710-donor mean. Only TCR beta chains were sequenced in this cohort, and the absence of alpha or paired-chain data limited detectable features. When HLA alleles, especially DR and DQ, strongly co-occurred, TCR associations were difficult to assign to individual alleles. It was suggested by the authors that the approach could potentially be generalized to other disease states and immunological phenotypes. Because some donors lacked HLA typing at each locus, the association tests relied only on the typed subset. A later genetic analysis associated a missense DCLRE1C variant with V-gene and J-gene trimming of TCR beta chains, and an independent cohort replicated the association. Specific HLA alleles were associated with 15,000 to 20,000 TCR beta sequences at a false discovery rate of 0.05 in a later analysis. Compared with equally common non-associated chains, HLA-associated TCR beta chains in a later analysis were more clonally expanded and had lower generation probabilities. Most CMV-associated TCR beta chains appeared to be HLA-restricted in a later analysis, and the HLA associations seemed to be driven largely by CMV exposure. In the study, approximately 150 TCR beta chains were listed as associated with cytomegalovirus. Cytomegalovirus status was reported to be diagnosed by the classifier with high specificity and sensitivity in both the original and validation cohorts. A cluster of highly shared sequence variants was judged likely to be a technical artifact of the sequencing pipeline. Most TCR sequences were seen in very few donors, while some public TCRs were found in many individuals. In a later analysis, TCR association rates were found to vary across HLA loci, with the most associated TCRs seen for DRB1 alleles and the fewest for HLA-C alleles. A further reported finding was that TCR beta sequences accurately predicted the HLA-A and HLA-B alleles for most subjects in the first cohort. CMV serostatus was the only immune exposure information available for the cohort. The earlier analysis of approximately 590 of the donors excluded roughly 17 rarely observed V segments, including chromosome 9 orphons, because counts were too low. In vitro tests confirmed that a few of the cytomegalovirus-associated TCR beta chains recognize cytomegalovirus antigens. The presence/absence analyses assumed that sequencing depth was roughly uniform across donors, and that assumption may not be true. Correlated functional status among segregating V segments might be attributable to linkage disequilibrium, but an unknown experimental factor could not be ruled out. In a later analysis, several top co-occurrence clusters were reported to appear linked to parvovirus B19, influenza, CMV and Epstein-Barr virus. Broadly in line with IMGT annotations, most TCR beta V segments showed up in productive rearrangements about 87% or about 30% of the time in an earlier analysis of 450 to 750 of the donors.

The cohort comprised around 690 healthy bone marrow donors. Cohort members were all nominally healthy when sampled, although unrecorded immune exposures were likely present. The donor was CMV seronegative and belonged to the group of 350 to 400 seronegative cohort members. A peripheral blood sample was provided by each donor, and peripheral blood mononuclear cells were used for TCR beta sequencing. The Qiagen DNeasy Blood Extraction Kit was used to extract genomic DNA from the blood cell samples. Library construction relied on the immunoSEQ multiplex PCR assay. For the multiplex PCR, a mixture combining 60 forward primers for TCR Vbeta segments and 13 reverse primers for TCR Jbeta segments was used. The CDR3 region of rearranged TCR beta genes was amplified from genomic DNA by a multiplex PCR assay. The amplified TCR beta libraries were sequenced on the Illumina HiSeq System as 87-base-pair reads. On the authors' methods: In a later analysis, some 80 million unique TCR beta chains were counted across the roughly 610 repertoires, and approximately 11 million of these chains were shared by at least two donors. Raw reads were error-corrected and collapsed into unique sequences by a nearest-neighbor algorithm in which closely related sequences were merged to remove PCR and sequencing errors. Alignment of CDR3 sequences to IMGT reference sequences was used to assign V, D and J gene segments. For a sequence to be retained, a match of at least six nucleotides was required to both a V gene segment and a J gene segment. A rearrangement counted as productive if the CDR3 had no stop codons and remained in frame with V and J, and every other rearrangement counted as non-productive. CDR3 was defined by IMGT convention, running from the second conserved V-encoded cysteine to the conserved J-encoded phenylalanine. Sequences without an unambiguous match to a single V gene segment were excluded from the earlier analysis of almost 600 of the donors. In an earlier analysis of some 590 of the donors, V segments were called functional above 56.7% productive rearrangements and were called segregating when the between-donor standard deviation exceeded 5%. A statistical classification framework was built for diagnosing cytomegalovirus status from the catalog of TCR beta chain sequences. In a later analysis, TCR nucleotide sequences were compared against IMGT/GENE-DB human TR gene sequences so that V and J genes could be assigned. In a later analysis, CDR3 sequences and most-parsimonious VDJ recombination scenarios were assigned using the TCRdist pipeline. In a later analysis, each TCR beta chain was defined by its CDR3 amino acid sequence together with its V-gene family, and reads lacking a unique V-gene family were excluded. As a way to deal with suspected cross-contamination and a sequencing artifact, a later analysis dropped hundreds of nucleotide sequences that were highly shared and had low generation probability. A later analysis calculated a clonal expansion index for each public chain from normalized within-repertoire ranks of inferred template counts. In a later analysis, generation probabilities were computed using a VDJ recombination model fitted to out-of-frame rearrangements, and the results were checked against IGoR. A later analysis scored TCR-TCR, TCR-HLA and TCR-CMV co-occurrence with hypergeometric tests, applying a repertoire-size bias correction to TCR pairs. False discovery rates were estimated in a later analysis by permuting HLA or CMV assignments 20 times. In a later analysis, co-occurring TCRs were grouped using DBSCAN, and TCRdist sequence similarity was added for clustering within HLA-allele-positive subsets. Repertoires with fewer than 30,000 or more than 120,000 public chains were left out of co-occurrence clustering, as were several repertoires with anomalous nucleotide sharing. TCRdb obtained this table from immuneACCESS and retained in-frame rearrangements with V and J assigned. These tables miss some clones; where compared with another copy, unresolved V genes account for less than half of the shortfall, and the remainder is unexplained. V, J and clone size reflect that table, while D and trimming were determined from the DNA. This sample comprises about 200,000 clones, about four fifths of them detected only once. The ten largest clones represent 1.5% to 2% of the sample.

Sequencing was carried out using PBMCs. The TCR was taken from a young woman in good health and CMV-seronegative.

The DNA sequence is TGTGCCAGCAGCCCTGGGAGCCACAATGAGCAGTTCTTC. It specifies CASSPGSHNEQFF. The chain is encoded by TRBV7-9 joined to TRBJ2-1; TRBD2 is possibly the D segment (5 matching bases). The trim is 5 bases for V and 5 bases for J, with a gap of 10 bases between the germline ends. CDR1 and CDR2 are drawn from the germline V gene (reference sequence): SEHNR, FQNEAQ. The CDR3 has 13 amino acids, counting the end cysteine and phenylalanine. Only CDR3 DNA is held: 39 bases, read in frame from base 1.